Listed below are T cell receptor beta chains from one sample, sequenced in a study of T cell responses to AZD1222 COVID-19 vaccine. Method: immunoSEQ multiplex PCR; TCRdb's copy keeps in-frame clones and lacks some. The sample lists 100,000 to 120,000 clones; more than 90% were seen once. The sequencing used peripheral blood, collected 28 days after the second AZD1222 dose. These receptors were obtained from an adult who received the AZD1222 COVID-19 vaccine. CDR3s include the opening cysteine and the closing phenylalanine or tryptophan. Fields, in order: clone size, D gene, J gene, V gene, CDR3 protein, CDR3 DNA. D genes are given only for firm matches. Rows may omit the clone size; those that give it use once, few, many or a size class.

clone size: -; D gene: -; J gene: TRBJ1-1; V gene: TRBV2; CDR3 protein: CASSRDEAFF; CDR3 DNA: TGTGCCAGCAGTCGGGACGAAGCTTTCTTT
clone size: once; D gene: -; J gene: TRBJ1-3; V gene: TRBV4-3; CDR3 protein: CASSQSPGNTIYF; CDR3 DNA: TGCGCCAGCAGCCAAAGTCCTGGAAACACCATATATTTT
clone size: -; D gene: -; J gene: TRBJ2-5; V gene: TRBV30; CDR3 protein: CAWSVSETQYF; CDR3 DNA: TGTGCCTGGAGTGTTTCGGAGACCCAGTACTTC
clone size: -; D gene: -; J gene: TRBJ1-1; V gene: TRBV6-5; CDR3 protein: CASSYRGMNTEAFF; CDR3 DNA: TGTGCCAGCAGTTATAGGGGAATGAACACTGAAGCTTTCTTT
clone size: -; D gene: -; J gene: TRBJ2-2; V gene: TRBV11-3; CDR3 protein: CASSLRGYTGELFF; CDR3 DNA: TGTGCCAGCAGCTTAAGGGGGTACACCGGGGAGCTGTTTTTT
clone size: -; D gene: TRBD2; J gene: TRBJ2-1; V gene: TRBV27; CDR3 protein: CASSLSGSGGAWNEQFF; CDR3 DNA: TGTGCCAGCAGTTTGTCTGGGTCGGGGGGGGCTTGGAATGAGCAGTTCTTC
clone size: -; D gene: TRBD1; J gene: TRBJ1-5; V gene: TRBV2; CDR3 protein: CAGSTGGNQPQHF; CDR3 DNA: TGTGCCGGAAGTACAGGGGGAAATCAGCCCCAGCATTTT
clone size: -; D gene: TRBD1; J gene: TRBJ1-2; V gene: TRBV28; CDR3 protein: CASSPGQGGYGYTF; CDR3 DNA: TGTGCCAGCAGTCCGGGACAGGGAGGCTATGGCTACACCTTC
clone size: -; D gene: TRBD1; J gene: TRBJ1-1; V gene: TRBV5-6; CDR3 protein: CASSELGTGGRSTEAFF; CDR3 DNA: TGTGCCAGCAGCGAACTGGGGACAGGGGGGCGTAGCACTGAAGCTTTCTTT
clone size: once; D gene: TRBD1; J gene: TRBJ2-2; V gene: TRBV7-6; CDR3 protein: CASSLGQGAVTGELFF; CDR3 DNA: TGTGCCAGCAGCTTGGGACAGGGGGCGGTTACCGGGGAGCTGTTTTTT
clone size: -; D gene: -; J gene: TRBJ1-3; V gene: TRBV7-6; CDR3 protein: CASSPMLLGSGNTIYF; CDR3 DNA: TGTGCCAGCAGCCCGATGTTGCTTGGCTCTGGAAACACCATATATTTT
clone size: -; D gene: -; J gene: TRBJ1-1; V gene: TRBV19; CDR3 protein: CASSIGGGLSNTEAFF; CDR3 DNA: TGTGCCAGTAGTATAGGGGGAGGGCTGTCTAACACTGAAGCTTTCTTT
clone size: -; D gene: -; J gene: TRBJ2-3; V gene: TRBV5-6; CDR3 protein: CASSLDTDTQYF; CDR3 DNA: TGTGCCAGCAGCTTGGACACAGATACGCAGTATTTT
clone size: -; D gene: -; J gene: TRBJ2-7; V gene: TRBV3-1/TRBV3-2; CDR3 protein: CASSQGPSRAYEQYF; CDR3 DNA: TGTGCCAGCAGCCAAGGTCCCTCTCGCGCCTACGAGCAGTACTTC
clone size: -; D gene: -; J gene: TRBJ2-3; V gene: TRBV19; CDR3 protein: CASRDSTDTQYF; CDR3 DNA: TGTGCCAGTAGGGACTCCACAGATACGCAGTATTTT
clone size: -; D gene: TRBD1; J gene: TRBJ2-7; V gene: TRBV5-1; CDR3 protein: CASSLALGGGYEQYF; CDR3 DNA: TGCGCCAGCAGCTTGGCCTTAGGGGGCGGATACGAGCAGTACTTC
clone size: -; D gene: TRBD1; J gene: TRBJ1-1; V gene: TRBV5-4; CDR3 protein: CASSSQTGEDTEAFF; CDR3 DNA: TGTGCCAGCAGCTCTCAGACAGGGGAGGACACTGAAGCTTTCTTT
clone size: once; D gene: TRBD1; J gene: TRBJ1-2; V gene: TRBV10-3; CDR3 protein: CAISESQTGDHGYTF; CDR3 DNA: TGTGCCATCAGTGAGAGTCAGACAGGGGATCATGGCTACACCTTC
clone size: many; D gene: TRBD1; J gene: TRBJ2-7; V gene: TRBV19; CDR3 protein: CASSVDRAYEQYF; CDR3 DNA: TGTGCCAGTAGTGTGGACAGGGCCTACGAGCAGTACTTC
clone size: -; D gene: TRBD2; J gene: TRBJ2-7; V gene: TRBV30; CDR3 protein: CAWRASGAYEQYF; CDR3 DNA: TGTGCCTGGAGGGCTAGCGGGGCCTACGAGCAGTACTTC